These 24 T cell receptor beta chains originate from one sample sequenced in a study of blood T cells in healthy people across ages. With a J-beta primer mix and a sample-barcoded 5' primer, a second PCR ran about 6 to 11 cycles. TCRdb passed the 5' RACE reads through MiXCR, listing each CDR3 protein once. The sample lists about 1.8 million distinct CDR3 sequences, about 50% occurring once. Sequenced material: blood. The receptors come from a woman in her 40s in good health.

This clonotype was observed a few times. This chain links TRBV20-1 with TRBJ2-1; D perhaps matches TRBD1 (6 bases). Germline loops: CDR1 DFQATT, CDR2 SNEGSKA (reference sequence). This CDR3 has 20 residues. V lost 6 bases to trimming and J lost 4 bases, with 34 bases between them. CDR3 DNA sequence: TGCAGTGCCCCTGAAACTCAGGGGTCCCACGCCGAGACCTTTTACAATGAGCAGTTCTTC. Its protein is CSAPETQGSHAETFYNEQFF.

The chain links TRBV6-2 or TRBV6-3 to TRBJ1-2, with D perhaps TRBD1 (6 bases). The V gene's germline CDR1 is MNHEY and CDR2 SVGEGT. The CDR3 contains 13 residues. V was clipped by 6 bases and J by 5 bases, with 13 bases between them. Here the CDR3 DNA reads TGTGCCAGCAGCTCGGACAGACCGTATGGCTACACCTTC. It yields the protein CASSSDRPYGYTF.

The V call is TRBV5-1, the J call TRBJ2-4; 8 nucleotides agree with TRBD2. Germline CDR1 SGHRS, CDR2 YFSETQ. V was pared by 4 bases and J by 3 bases, with 18 bases of the junction left unmatched. CDR3 size: 19 residues. The CDR3 spells CASSTGLGGVRFGKNIQYF. Here the CDR3 DNA reads TGCGCCAGCAGCACGGGACTCGGGGGGGTTAGGTTTGGCAAAAACATTCAGTACTTC.

The rearrangement joins TRBV20-1 to TRBJ1-1, with a weak D call TRBD1 (6 bases). The germline V gene has CDR1 DFQATT and CDR2 SNEGSKA (reference sequence). This CDR3 is built from 15 residues. The germline V and J ends were trimmed by 2 bases and 0 bases, with 13 bases remaining between them. This CDR3 reads CSARKDSPMNTEAFF. The CDR3 nucleotides read TGCAGTGCTAGAAAGGACAGTCCCATGAACACTGAAGCTTTCTTT.

There are a few counts of this clonotype. The rearrangement uses TRBV4-3 and TRBJ2-3; TRBD1 matches 11 bases. The trim removed 0 bases at V and 5 bases at J, leaving 4 bases unmatched. CDR1 is LGHNA and CDR2 is YSLEER in the germline V gene. The length of the CDR3 is 16 residues. The DNA for the CDR3 is TGCGCCAGCAGCCAAGAGGGGACAGGGGGTATAGATACGCAGTATTTT. Its translation: CASSQEGTGGIDTQYF.

The chain joins TRBV11-2 to TRBJ2-1, with D perhaps matching TRBD1 or TRBD2 (5 bases each). CDR1 is SGHAT, CDR2 FQNNGV, per germline. V lost 5 bases and J 7 bases, leaving 21 bases between the germline ends. This CDR3 spans 16 amino acids. Written as DNA, the CDR3 is TGTGCCAGCAGCCGCGTGGGGGATGGGTCGAGGAATGAGCAGTTCTTC. Protein: CASSRVGDGSRNEQFF.

V is TRBV12-5 and J is TRBJ2-6; D is unclear. Per germline, CDR1 LGHNT and CDR2 FRNRAP. V was cut by 1 base and J by 0 bases, with 10 bases left in between. CDR3 length: 17 amino acids. The DNA of the CDR3 is TGTGCTAGTGGTTTGGAGGCACTCGACTCTGGGGCCAACGTCCTGACTTTC. Protein sequence: CASGLEALDSGANVLTF.

This chain uses TRBV15 with TRBJ2-1; the D gene is possibly TRBD1 (5 bases). The CDR3 is 17 amino acids. CDR1 and CDR2 from the germline V gene are LNHNV and YYDKDF (reference sequence). Trimming took off 5 bases at V and 0 bases at J, with 17 bases between the two ends. As DNA, the CDR3 is TGTGCCACCAGCGGCAGGGTGCCACAGAGCTCCTACAATGAGCAGTTCTTC. It encodes CATSGRVPQSSYNEQFF.

The chain employs TRBV11-2 and TRBJ2-3; D not resolved. Between the trimmed V and J ends, which lost 6 bases and 7 bases, there was a span of 26 bases. Germline V gives CDR1 SGHAT, CDR2 FQNNGV. The CDR3 is made up of 17 amino acids. Here the CDR3 reads CASSLTGQLDRPYTQYF. The CDR3 DNA follows: TGTGCCAGCAGTTTGACCGGGCAGTTAGACCGTCCTTATACGCAGTATTTT.

The V gene is TRBV5-1, the J gene TRBJ2-4; 8 bases map to TRBD1. CDR3 length: 13 residues. V was pared by 4 bases and J by 3 bases, with 0 bases of the junction left unmatched. Germline CDR1 is SGHRS and CDR2 is YFSETQ. For the CDR3, the DNA is TGCGCCAGCAGCACAGGGGGCAAAAACATTCAGTACTTC. This sequence encodes CASSTGGKNIQYF.

In its sample, this clonotype was seen a few times. The V call is TRBV6-1, the J call TRBJ2-6, with TRBD1 matching over 8 bases. Germline V gives CDR1 MNHNS, CDR2 SASEGT. The CDR3 consists of 17 residues. J was trimmed by 0 bases and V by 5 bases; bases with no gene match: 6. The CDR3 spells CASSPGTGTSGANVLTF. The CDR3 DNA sequence: TGTGCCAGCAGTCCCGGGACAGGCACCTCTGGGGCCAACGTCCTGACTTTC.

Comment on this clonotype: One end of the junction is discordant with germline, which a read error may explain. The chain links TRBV12-3 or TRBV12-4 to TRBJ2-7; D is uncertain. The CDR3 sequence is 13 residues long. Here the CDR3 reads CACSLSGSYEQYF. In DNA, the CDR3 is TGTGCCTGCAGTTTGTCAGGAAGCTACGAGCAGTACTTC.

This clonotype appeared once. The junction shows a germline mismatch at one end, possibly a read error. This chain joins TRBV27 and TRBJ2-5; 7 bases fit TRBD1. The CDR3 runs to 14 residues. The germline CDR1 and CDR2 sequences are MNHEY and SMNVEV (reference sequence). The CDR3 sequence is CASSLWGQQEAQYF. Here the CDR3 DNA reads TGTGCCAGCAGTTTATGGGGACAGCAAGAGGCCCAGTACTTC.

This clonotype occurred many times. The V gene is TRBV29-1, the J gene TRBJ2-5; TRBD1 might be the D (6 bases). Germline V gives CDR1 SQVTM, CDR2 ANQGSEA. The CDR3 spans 12 residues. V lost 6 bases, J lost 5 bases, and 13 bases lay in between. The CDR3 loop is CSVEWGRETQYF. The CDR3 nucleotides are TGCAGCGTAGAATGGGGGCGGGAGACCCAGTACTTC.

The chain has TRBV20-1 and TRBJ2-1; 13 positions match TRBD2. Germline V gene data show CDR1 as DFQATT and CDR2 as SNEGSKA (reference sequence). This CDR3 spans 14 amino acids. The V segment lost 5 bases and the J segment 5 bases; nucleotides outside the gene matches: 3. The DNA for the CDR3 is TGCAGTGCTTGGACTAGCGGGGGTCACAATGAGCAGTTCTTC. It specifies CSAWTSGGHNEQFF.

This clonotype was recorded only once. V usage is TRBV28 and J usage is TRBJ2-4; 8 bases agree with TRBD1. Matching the DNA end better, TRBJ2-5 makes the J call doubtful. Looked up from germline, CDR1 is MDHEN and CDR2 is SYDVKM. This CDR3 comprises 18 residues. DNA for the CDR3: TGTGCCAGCAGTTTGGAGGCAGGGGGCGGTTCGGGGAAAGAGACCCAGTACTTC. Translated, it gives CASSLEAGGGSGKETQYF.

The table lists this clonotype with a few counts. The chain uses TRBV4-3 and TRBJ2-7, with 11 bases lining up with TRBD2. The CDR3 runs to 16 residues. Trimming removed 2 bases from V and 0 bases from J; junction bases left unmatched: 3. Germline V gene sequence: CDR1 LGHNA, CDR2 YSLEER. CDR3 in DNA: TGCGCCAGCAGCCAATTTCTAGCGGGGGGCTCCTACGAGCAGTACTTC. Translation gives CASSQFLAGGSYEQYF.

This chain links TRBV4-1 with TRBJ1-2; D ambiguous. V gave up 2 bases and J gave up 6 bases, with 13 bases separating them. The CDR3 runs to 14 residues. Germline CDR1 reads MGHRA; CDR2 reads YSYEKL. The CDR3 sequence is CASSQSPAGDGYTF. For the CDR3, the DNA is TGCGCCAGCAGCCAATCCCCGGCCGGGGATGGCTACACCTTC.

The rearrangement links TRBV7-2 to TRBJ2-6, with D unclear. The V gene lost 9 bases and the J gene lost 0 bases, with 9 bases spanning the gap. This CDR3 is 14 amino acids long. CDR1 and CDR2 (germline): SGHTA, FQGNSA. The CDR3 region has the DNA TGTGCCAGTTTCCGGAACTCTGGGGCCAACGTCCTGACTTTC. Encoded protein: CASFRNSGANVLTF. The variable domain in full, completed from reference TRBV7-2 and TRBJ2-6, reads GAGVSQSPSNKVTEKGKDVELRCDPISGHTALYWYRQSLGQGLEFLIYFQGNSAPDKSGLPSDRFSAERTGGSVSTLTIQRTQQEDSAVYLCASFRNSGANVLTFGAGSRLTVL.

In its sample, this clonotype was seen many times. The chain is built from TRBV27 and TRBJ2-1; D is possibly TRBD1 (6 bases). The CDR3 covers 12 residues. Per the germline V gene, CDR1 is MNHEY and CDR2 is SMNVEV (reference sequence). The V end was cut by 5 bases, the J end by 7 bases, with 9 bases between. The CDR3 nucleotides are TGTGCCAGCAGTCCACAGGGAAATGAGCAGTTCTTC. This encodes CASSPQGNEQFF.

The rearrangement uses TRBV6-5 and TRBJ2-1, with D perhaps matching TRBD1 or TRBD2 (5 bases each). The V and J ends lost 2 bases and 9 bases respectively, with 11 bases between them. Germline CDR1 MNHEY, CDR2 SVGAGI. There are 13 residues in the CDR3. CDR3 region: CASSYTPRGEQFF. CDR3 DNA sequence: TGTGCCAGCAGTTACACCCCGAGGGGTGAGCAGTTCTTC.

V gene TRBV11-1 combines with J gene TRBJ1-2; D unresolved. Germline V CDR1 and CDR2: SGHAT, FQDESV (reference sequence). V was trimmed by 6 bases and J by 6 bases, leaving 14 bases between them. CDR3 length equals 13 residues. The CDR3 DNA reads TGTGCCAGCAGATCGACAAGGGAGAATGGCTACACCTTC. This translates into CASRSTRENGYTF.

This clonotype was seen more than once but under ten times. This sequence joins TRBV20-1 and TRBJ1-4; 7 nucleotides align to TRBD1. Trimming at V came to 4 bases and at J to 4 bases, leaving 9 bases not matched to a gene. From germline, CDR1 is DFQATT and CDR2 SNEGSKA (reference sequence). This CDR3 has 15 amino acids. CDR3 DNA: TGCAGTGCTACCTGGGACAGTCAACTTAATGAAAAACTGTTTTTT. Translation gives CSATWDSQLNEKLFF.

This chain joins TRBV6-5 and TRBJ1-3, with 12 bases identical to TRBD1. The V segment lost 5 bases and the J segment 3 bases; nucleotides outside the gene matches: 5. Germline V gene lookup returns CDR1 MNHEY and CDR2 SVGAGI. The length of the CDR3 is 16 residues. This CDR3 reads CASSLGTGGLGNTIYF. The CDR3 region has the DNA TGTGCCAGCAGTCTTGGGACAGGGGGCCTTGGAAACACCATATATTTT.